This TCR beta chain comes out of a study of T cells in Graves' hyperthyroidism and ophthalmopathy. Amplification targeted TCR beta CDR3 regions from RNA transcripts. TCR CDR3 regions were first amplified by RT-PCR with HTBI primers. Using its own MiXCR run on the multiplex PCR reads, TCRdb lists one record per CDR3 protein. This sample has under 800,000 distinct CDR3 sequences, with around 13% found just once. V lost 3 bases to trimming and J lost 5 bases, with 18 bases between them. The CDR3 is made up of 15 amino acids. The material sequenced was blood. This clonotype was sampled from a woman aged 18 to 35 with Graves' hyperthyroidism. This chain connects TRBV5-7 to TRBJ2-7; D ambiguous. TRBV5-7 is an open reading frame, and its role is uncertain. CDR3 protein: CASSYLGCLCHEQYF. The CDR3 bases are TGTGCCAGCAGCTACCTCGGGTGTCTCTGCCACGAGCAGTACTTC.